A selection of T cell receptor beta chains follows, all from one sample in a study of blood T cells in healthy people across ages. TCRdb recomputed calls from the 5' RACE reads with MiXCR, one row per CDR3 protein. This sample carries over 1,500,000 distinct CDR3 sequences, around 48% of them seen once, and the ten largest clones take approximately 2.1%. Sequencing was carried out using blood. Source of these receptors: a woman between 35 and 50 years old in good health. CDR3s include the opening cysteine and the closing phenylalanine or tryptophan. D genes are given only for firm matches. Where a row states a size, it is once, few, many or the class of an expanded clone; other rows omit it.

J: TRBJ2-7; D: -; length: 14; V: TRBV9; size: few; DNA: TGTGCCAGCAGCGTAGCTGATAGGGGCTACGAGCAGTACTTC; CDR3: CASSVADRGYEQYF
J: TRBJ2-5; D: TRBD2; length: 16; V: TRBV24-1; size: few; DNA: TGTGCCACCAGTTCCCCGGGACTAGCGGAACAAGAGACCCAGTACTTC; CDR3: CATSSPGLAEQETQYF
J: TRBJ1-6; D: TRBD1; length: 14; V: TRBV27; size: -; DNA: TGTGCCAGCAGTTTAAGGACAGGGATCGGACCCCTCCACTTT; CDR3: CASSLRTGIGPLHF
J: TRBJ2-4; D: -; length: 13; V: TRBV28; size: -; DNA: TGTGCCAGCAGTTTACGGGGAGTTACCAAACAGTACTTC; CDR3: CASSLRGVTKQYF
J: TRBJ2-7; D: -; length: 11; V: TRBV20-1; size: -; DNA: TGCAGTGCTGACAAAATTTTCGAGCAGTACTTC; CDR3: CSADKIFEQYF
J: TRBJ1-5; D: -; length: 16; V: TRBV21-1; size: few; DNA: TGTGCCAGCAGCAAATACAGGGACTATAGCAATCAGCCCCAGCATTTT; CDR3: CASSKYRDYSNQPQHF
J: TRBJ2-3; D: -; length: 14; V: TRBV7-2; size: few; DNA: TGTGCCAGCAGCGCCAATATAGGGGTGGATACGCAGTATTTT; CDR3: CASSANIGVDTQYF
J: TRBJ2-5; D: TRBD2; length: 16; V: TRBV11-2; size: few; DNA: TGTGCCAGCAGTATTTCTAGCGGGGGGGTGGGGGAGACCCAGTACTTC; CDR3: CASSISSGGVGETQYF
J: TRBJ2-7; D: -; length: 16; V: TRBV4-1; size: -; DNA: TGCGCCAGCAGCCCTCGCCCGACTGAGAGCTCCTACGAGCAGTACTTC; CDR3: CASSPRPTESSYEQYF
J: TRBJ2-3; D: -; length: 14; V: TRBV6-1; size: few; DNA: TGTGCCAGCAGTGAAATGGGGTTCACAGATACGCAGTATTTT; CDR3: CASSEMGFTDTQYF
J: TRBJ2-5; D: -; length: 14; V: TRBV28; size: few; DNA: TGTGCCAGCAGTTTTCGCGTGGGGGCAGAGACCCAGTACTTC; CDR3: CASSFRVGAETQYF
J: TRBJ2-1; D: -; length: 16; V: TRBV4-1; size: -; DNA: TGCGCCAGCAGCCAGGGGTTACTAGCATCCCTCGATGAGCAGTTCTTC; CDR3: CASSQGLLASLDEQFF
J: TRBJ2-4; D: TRBD2; length: 16; V: TRBV7-2; size: -; DNA: TGTGCCAGCAGCCCAGAGCGGGGGCCTACCGAAAACATTCAGTACTTC; CDR3: CASSPERGPTENIQYF
J: TRBJ2-4; D: -; length: 16; V: TRBV28; size: few; DNA: TGTGCCAGCAGCCCATCGTCGCGAGCCTACAAAAACATTCAGTACTTC; CDR3: CASSPSSRAYKNIQYF